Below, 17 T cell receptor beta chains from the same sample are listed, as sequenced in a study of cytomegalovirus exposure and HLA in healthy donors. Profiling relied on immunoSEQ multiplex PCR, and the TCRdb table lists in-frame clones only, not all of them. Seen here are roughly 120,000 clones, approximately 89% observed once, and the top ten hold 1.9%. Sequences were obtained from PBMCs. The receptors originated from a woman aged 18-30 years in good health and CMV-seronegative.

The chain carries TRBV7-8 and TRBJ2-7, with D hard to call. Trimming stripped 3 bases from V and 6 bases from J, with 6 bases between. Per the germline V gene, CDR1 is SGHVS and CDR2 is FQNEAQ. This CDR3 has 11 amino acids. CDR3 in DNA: TGTGCCAGCAGCTTTCGTCTCGAGCAGTACTTC. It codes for CASSFRLEQYF.

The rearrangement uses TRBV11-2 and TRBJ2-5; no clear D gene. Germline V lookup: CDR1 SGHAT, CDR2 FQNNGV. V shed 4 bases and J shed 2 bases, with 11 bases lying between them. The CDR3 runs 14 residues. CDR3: CASSSYPSQETQYF. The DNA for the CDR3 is TGTGCCAGCAGCTCCTACCCGTCGCAAGAGACCCAGTACTTC.

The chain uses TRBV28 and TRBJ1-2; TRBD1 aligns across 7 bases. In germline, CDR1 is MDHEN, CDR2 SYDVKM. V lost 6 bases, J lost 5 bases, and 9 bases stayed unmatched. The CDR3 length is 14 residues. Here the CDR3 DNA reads TGTGCCAGCAGCCAGGGACCGGGACAGTATGGCTACACCTTC. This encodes CASSQGPGQYGYTF.

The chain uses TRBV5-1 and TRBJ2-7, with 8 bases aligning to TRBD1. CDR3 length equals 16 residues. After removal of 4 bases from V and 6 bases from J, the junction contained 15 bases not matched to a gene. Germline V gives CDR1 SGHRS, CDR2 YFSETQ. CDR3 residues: CASSTGQGSIEAEQYF. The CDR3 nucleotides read TGCGCCAGCAGCACCGGACAGGGAAGTATCGAAGCCGAGCAGTACTTC.

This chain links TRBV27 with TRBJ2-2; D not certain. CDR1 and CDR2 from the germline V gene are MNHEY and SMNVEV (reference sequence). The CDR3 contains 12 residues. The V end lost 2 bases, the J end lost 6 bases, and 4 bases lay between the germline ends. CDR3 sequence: CASSLRAGELFF. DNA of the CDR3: TGTGCCAGCAGTTTACGGGCCGGGGAGCTGTTTTTT.

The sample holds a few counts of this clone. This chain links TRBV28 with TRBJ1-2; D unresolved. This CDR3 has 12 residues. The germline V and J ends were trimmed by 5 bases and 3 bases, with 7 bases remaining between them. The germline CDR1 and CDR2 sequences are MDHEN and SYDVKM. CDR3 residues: CASSLTDYGYTF. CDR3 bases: TGTGCCAGCAGTCTAACAGACTATGGCTACACCTTC.

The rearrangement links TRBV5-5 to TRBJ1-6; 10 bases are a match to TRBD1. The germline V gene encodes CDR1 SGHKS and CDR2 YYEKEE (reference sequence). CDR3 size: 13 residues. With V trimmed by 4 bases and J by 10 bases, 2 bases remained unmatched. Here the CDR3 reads CASSGTGASPLHF. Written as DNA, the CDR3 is TGTGCCAGCAGCGGGACAGGGGCCTCACCCCTCCACTTT.

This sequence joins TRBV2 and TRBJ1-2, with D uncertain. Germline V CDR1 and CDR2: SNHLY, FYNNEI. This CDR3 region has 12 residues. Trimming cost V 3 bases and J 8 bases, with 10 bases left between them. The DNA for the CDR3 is TGTGCCAGCAGTGACAGGTTTGGAGGCTACACCTTC. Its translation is CASSDRFGGYTF. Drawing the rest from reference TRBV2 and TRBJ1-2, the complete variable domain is EPEVTQTPSHQVTQMGQEVILRCVPISNHLYFYWYRQILGQKVEFLVSFYNNEISEKSEIFDDQFSVERPDGSNFTLKIRSTKLEDSAMYFCASSDRFGGYTFGSGTRLTVV.

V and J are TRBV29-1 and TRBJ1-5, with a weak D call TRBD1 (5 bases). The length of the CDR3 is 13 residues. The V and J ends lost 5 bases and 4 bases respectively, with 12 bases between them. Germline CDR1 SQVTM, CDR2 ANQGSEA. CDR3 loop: CSVSGGLNQPQHF. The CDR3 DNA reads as TGCAGCGTTTCCGGGGGGTTAAATCAGCCCCAGCATTTT.

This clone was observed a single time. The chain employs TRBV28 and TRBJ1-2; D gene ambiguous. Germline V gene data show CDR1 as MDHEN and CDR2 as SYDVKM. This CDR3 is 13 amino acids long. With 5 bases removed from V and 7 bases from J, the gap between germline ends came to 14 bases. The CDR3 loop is CASSNPGAPGYTF. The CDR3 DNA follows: TGTGCCAGCAGTAACCCGGGAGCGCCTGGCTACACCTTC.

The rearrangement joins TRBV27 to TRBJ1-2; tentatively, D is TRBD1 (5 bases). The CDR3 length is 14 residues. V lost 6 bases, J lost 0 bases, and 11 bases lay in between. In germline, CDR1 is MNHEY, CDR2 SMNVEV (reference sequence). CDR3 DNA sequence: TGTGCCAGCAGGGGGACGGGAGCTAACTATGGCTACACCTTC. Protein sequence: CASRGTGANYGYTF.

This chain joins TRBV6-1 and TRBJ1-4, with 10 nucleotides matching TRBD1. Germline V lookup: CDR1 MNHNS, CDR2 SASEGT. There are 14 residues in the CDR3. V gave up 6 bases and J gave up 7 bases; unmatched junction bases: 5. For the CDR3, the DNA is TGTGCCAGCAGATCCGGGACAGGGGCTGAAAAACTGTTTTTT. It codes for CASRSGTGAEKLFF.

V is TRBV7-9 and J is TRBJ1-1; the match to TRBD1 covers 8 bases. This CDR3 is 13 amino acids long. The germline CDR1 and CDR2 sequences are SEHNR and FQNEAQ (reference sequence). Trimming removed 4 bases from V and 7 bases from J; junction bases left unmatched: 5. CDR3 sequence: CASSSQGASEAFF. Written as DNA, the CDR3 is TGTGCCAGCAGCTCCCAGGGGGCTAGTGAAGCTTTCTTT.

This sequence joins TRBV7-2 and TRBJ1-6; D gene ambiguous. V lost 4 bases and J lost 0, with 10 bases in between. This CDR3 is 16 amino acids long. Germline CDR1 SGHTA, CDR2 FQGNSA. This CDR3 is CASSSLPSSYNSPLHF. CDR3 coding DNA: TGTGCCAGCAGCTCCCTTCCCAGCTCCTATAATTCACCCCTCCACTTT.

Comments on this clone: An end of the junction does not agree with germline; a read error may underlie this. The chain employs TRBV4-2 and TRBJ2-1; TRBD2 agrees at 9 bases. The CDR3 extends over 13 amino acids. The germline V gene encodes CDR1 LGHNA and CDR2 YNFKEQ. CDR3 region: CASSQEGKGLALF. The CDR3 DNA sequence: TGTGCCAGCAGCCAAGAAGGAAAGGGACTAGCACTCTTC.

CDR3 DNA: TGTGCCAGCAGTTCGCGGCTAGCGGGGCTCTCCTACGAGCAGTACTTC. Its translation: CASSSRLAGLSYEQYF. The V and J genes are TRBV27 and TRBJ2-7; 9 bases align to TRBD2. Unmatched junction bases numbered 7, after V lost 4 bases and J lost 0 bases. Germline values: CDR1 MNHEY, CDR2 SMNVEV (reference sequence). CDR3 length equals 16 residues.

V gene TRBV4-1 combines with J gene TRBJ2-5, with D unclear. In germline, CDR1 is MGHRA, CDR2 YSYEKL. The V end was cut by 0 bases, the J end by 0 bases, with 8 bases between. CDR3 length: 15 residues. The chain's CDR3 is CASSQDILYQETQYF. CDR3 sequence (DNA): TGCGCCAGCAGCCAAGATATCTTGTACCAAGAGACCCAGTACTTC.